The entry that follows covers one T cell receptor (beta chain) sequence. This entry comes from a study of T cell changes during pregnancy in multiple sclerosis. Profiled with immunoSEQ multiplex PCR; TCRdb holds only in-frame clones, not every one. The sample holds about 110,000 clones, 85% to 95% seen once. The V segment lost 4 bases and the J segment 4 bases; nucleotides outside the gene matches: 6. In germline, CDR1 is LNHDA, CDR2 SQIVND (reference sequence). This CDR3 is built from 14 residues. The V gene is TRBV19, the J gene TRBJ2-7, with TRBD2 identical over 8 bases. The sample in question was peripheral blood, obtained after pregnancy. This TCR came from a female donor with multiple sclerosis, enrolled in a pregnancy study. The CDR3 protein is CASSTTTSAYEQYF. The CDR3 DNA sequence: TGTGCCAGTAGTACGACGACTAGCGCATACGAGCAGTACTTC.